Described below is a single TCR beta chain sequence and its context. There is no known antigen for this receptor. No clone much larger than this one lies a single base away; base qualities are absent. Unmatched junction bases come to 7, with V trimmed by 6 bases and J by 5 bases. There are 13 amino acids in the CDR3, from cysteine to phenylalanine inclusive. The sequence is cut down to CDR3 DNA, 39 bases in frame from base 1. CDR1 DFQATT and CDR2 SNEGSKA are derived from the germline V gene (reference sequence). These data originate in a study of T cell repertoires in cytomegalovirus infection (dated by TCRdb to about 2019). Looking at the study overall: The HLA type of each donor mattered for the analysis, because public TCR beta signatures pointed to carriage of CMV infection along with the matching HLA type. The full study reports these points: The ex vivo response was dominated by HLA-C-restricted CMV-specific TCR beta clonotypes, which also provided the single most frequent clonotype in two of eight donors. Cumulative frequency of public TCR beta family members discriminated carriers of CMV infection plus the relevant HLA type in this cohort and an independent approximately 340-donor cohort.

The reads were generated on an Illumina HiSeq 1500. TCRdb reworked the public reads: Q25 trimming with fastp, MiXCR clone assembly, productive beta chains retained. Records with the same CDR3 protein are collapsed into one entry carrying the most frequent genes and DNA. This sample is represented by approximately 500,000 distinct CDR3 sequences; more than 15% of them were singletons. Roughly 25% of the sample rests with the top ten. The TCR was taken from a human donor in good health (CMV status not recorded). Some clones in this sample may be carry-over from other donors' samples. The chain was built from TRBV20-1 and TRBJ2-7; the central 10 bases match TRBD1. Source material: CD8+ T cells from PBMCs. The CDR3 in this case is CSARQGAIDEQYF. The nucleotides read TGCAGTGCCCGACAGGGGGCAATCGACGAGCAGTACTTC.